This T cell receptor beta chain was found in a study of blood T cell repertoires in COVID-19. As for the study in general: Samples taken during acute and convalescent COVID-19 were collected in the United States, Italy and Spain. From T cells, B-cell-depleted T cells, or PBMCs came the material, which was cDNA or gDNA.

In germline, CDR1 is LNHDA, CDR2 SQIVND (reference sequence). This CDR3 has 13 residues. Losses at the gene ends were 5 bases for V and 8 bases for J; bases not matched to a gene: 6. Per the authors' pipeline: Amplification with reference gene primers provided the estimates of nucleated cell counts. Generated by immunoSEQ multiplex PCR, the TCRdb table keeps only in-frame clones and is missing some. That table supplies the V and J calls and clone size; D and trimming were determined from the DNA. The repertoire includes about 46,000 clones, 75% to 90% of them detected once, and around 7% sits in the top ten.

Sequenced: peripheral blood. The chain has TRBV19 and TRBJ1-1; 9 positions agree with TRBD1. The receptor comes from a man between 60 and 75 years old with active COVID-19. The CDR3 region has the DNA TGTGCCAGTAGTCGGGGACAGGGTGGGGAAGCTTTCTTT. It is translated as CASSRGQGGEAFF. The variable domain in full, completed from reference TRBV19 and TRBJ1-1, reads DGGITQSPKYLFRKEGQNVTLSCEQNLNHDAMYWYRQDPGQGLRLIYYSQIVNDFQKGDIAEGYSVSREKKESFPLTVTSAQKNPTAFYLCASSRGQGGEAFFGQGTRLTVV.